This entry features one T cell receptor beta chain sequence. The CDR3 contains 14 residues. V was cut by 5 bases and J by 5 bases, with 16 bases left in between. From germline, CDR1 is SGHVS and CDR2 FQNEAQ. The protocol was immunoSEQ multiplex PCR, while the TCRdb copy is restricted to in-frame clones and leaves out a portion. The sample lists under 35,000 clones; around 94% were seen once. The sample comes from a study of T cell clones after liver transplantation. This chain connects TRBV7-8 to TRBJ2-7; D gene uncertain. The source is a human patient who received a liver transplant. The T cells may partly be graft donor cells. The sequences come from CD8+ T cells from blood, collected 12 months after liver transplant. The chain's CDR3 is CASSPAAAGDEQYF. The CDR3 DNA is TGTGCCAGCAGCCCGGCGGCGGCCGGTGACGAGCAGTACTTC.